The 18 T cell receptor beta chains in this list originate from one sample, sequenced in a study of tumor and adjacent non-tumor tissue in lung cancer. The library came from three nested PCR rounds adapted from ARM-PCR protocols. TCRdb independently ran MiXCR on the multiplex PCR reads; one entry per CDR3 protein. Of some 100,000 distinct CDR3 sequences listed, 62% are singletons. The template was RNA from unsorted bulk tissue. The normal lung tissue was taken more than 3 cm from the tumor edge. The sample taken for sequencing was distant non-tumor lung tissue. Source of these receptors: a man between 60 and 75 years old with non-small cell lung cancer.

About this clonotype: A much larger clone differs from this one at a single base, so this may be a read error. CDR3 DNA: TGTGCCAGCAGCCTAGGCTCCTGCACTGAAGCTTTCTTT. Its translation: CASSLGSCTEAFF. The chain couples TRBV5-6 to TRBJ1-1; no reliable D call. V lost 4 bases to trimming and J lost 4 bases, with 11 bases between them. The V gene's germline CDR1 is SGHDT and CDR2 YYEEEE. This CDR3 is built from 13 residues. Together with reference TRBV5-6 and TRBJ1-1, the CDR3 gives the full variable domain: DAGVTQSPTHLIKTRGQQVTLRCSPKSGHDTVSWYQQALGQGPQFIFQYYEEEERQRGNFPDRFSGHQFPNYSSELNVNALLLGDSALYLCASSLGSCTEAFFGQGTRLTVV.

This clonotype occurred once. Relative to the germline gene, one junction end is altered; a read error may explain this. The rearrangement joins TRBV6-6 to TRBJ1-2, with 7 bases that match TRBD1. Germline V gives CDR1 MNHNY, CDR2 SVGAGI (reference sequence). The CDR3 runs 14 residues. The CDR3 sequence: CASRDRAHGFGYTF. The CDR3 nucleotides read TGCGCCAGCAGAGACAGGGCCCATGGGTTTGGCTACACCTTC.

This clonotype turned up a few times. It may be a read error: a sequence one base away is much more abundant. V is TRBV12-3 or TRBV12-4 and J is TRBJ2-3, with 7 bases fitting TRBD2. The CDR3 totals 15 residues. CDR3 DNA sequence: TGTGCCAGCAGAAATACGCTAGCGGTCACAGATAAGCAGTATTTT. As protein: CASRNTLAVTDKQYF.

V gene TRBV6-5 combines with J gene TRBJ1-6; D is uncertain. Germline CDR1 reads MNHEY; CDR2 reads SVGAGI. V lost 8 bases and J lost 14, with 16 bases in between. The CDR3 contains 12 residues. The CDR3 is CASCSEWRTLHF. In DNA, the CDR3 is TGTGCCAGCTGTTCCGAGTGGCGCACCCTCCACTTT.

This sequence joins TRBV30 and TRBJ2-1, with TRBD2 matching over 10 bases. The germline V gene encodes CDR1 GTSNPN and CDR2 SVGIG (reference sequence). The CDR3 has 14 residues. The CDR3 reads CASSELAGYNEQFF. Here the CDR3 DNA reads TGTGCATCCAGCGAACTAGCGGGGTACAATGAGCAGTTCTTC.

This clonotype has at least ten counts. The V call is TRBV28, the J call TRBJ1-2; a possible D gene is TRBD1 (5 bases). The V gene's germline CDR1 is MDHEN and CDR2 SYDVKM. V lost 4 bases and J lost 2, with 8 bases in between. The CDR3 totals 13 residues. The CDR3 bases are TGTGCCAGCAGTTCGTCAGGGAACTATGGCTACACCTTC. It translates to CASSSSGNYGYTF.

The chain uses TRBV6-5 and TRBJ2-3, with D unresolved. V was clipped by 0 bases and J by 3 bases, with 7 bases between them. The CDR3 sequence is 14 residues long. Germline CDR1 and CDR2: MNHEY and SVGAGI. CDR3 sequence: CASSYSGPTDTQYF. CDR3 in DNA: TGTGCCAGCAGTTACTCGGGCCCTACAGATACGCAGTATTTT.

About this clonotype itself: The junction shows a germline mismatch at one end, possibly a read error. V gene TRBV7-9 combines with J gene TRBJ2-7; no firm D call. The CDR3 length is 12 residues. Germline CDR1 and CDR2: SEHNR and FQNEAQ (reference sequence). CDR3 amino acids: CASVGSFYGQYF. In DNA, the CDR3 is TGTGCCAGCGTGGGCAGCTTCTACGGGCAGTACTTC.

A few counts support this clonotype. A much larger clone lies a single base off, so this may be a read error. The chain is built from TRBV4-2 and TRBJ2-7, with no clear D. The CDR3 covers 14 residues. Germline CDR1 LGHNA, CDR2 YNFKEQ. The CDR3, as DNA: TGTGCCAGCGGCCAAGTTCAAGGCCCCTACGAGCAGTACTTC. Translating it yields CASGQVQGPYEQYF.

A remark on this clonotype: This may come from a read error, since a much larger clone is one base off. This chain joins TRBV11-2 and TRBJ2-2; possibly TRBD1 for D (5 bases). CDR1 and CDR2 from the germline V gene are SGHAT and FQNNGV. CDR3 length equals 17 residues. The CDR3 DNA sequence: TGTGCCTGCAGCTTAGGAAGAAGGGGCGCAGACACCGGGGAGCTGTTTTTT. It codes for CACSLGRRGADTGELFF.

In the case of this clonotype: The junction and the germline gene differ at one end; a read error may be behind it. This rearrangement joins TRBV12-3 or TRBV12-4 to TRBJ2-1; 9 positions match TRBD2. This CDR3 spans 14 amino acids. The DNA of the CDR3 is TGTGCCAGTAGTTTCGGGACTAGCTGGAGAGAGCAGTTCTTC. The encoded protein is CASSFGTSWREQFF.

On this clonotype: A junction end diverges from the germline sequence, so it may reflect a read error. The chain combines TRBV6-5 with TRBJ2-3; 7 positions agree with TRBD1. This CDR3 comprises 16 residues. Germline V gives CDR1 MNHEY, CDR2 SVGAGI. CDR3 protein: CTSSYRGDRHTDMQYF. CDR3 in DNA: TGTACCAGCAGTTATAGAGGGGACAGACACACAGATATGCAGTATTTT.

This clonotype was detected once. DNA of the CDR3: TGTGCCAGCAACGCTCGGACTAGCTGGAGTACAGATACGCAGTATTTT. Its protein is CASNARTSWSTDTQYF. The V call is TRBV6-1, the J call TRBJ2-3; 8 bases agree with TRBD2. Unmatched junction bases numbered 12, after V lost 7 bases and J lost 3 bases. Per the germline V gene, CDR1 is MNHNS and CDR2 is SASEGT. The CDR3 has 16 residues.

The gene calls are TRBV6-2 or TRBV6-3 and TRBJ2-5; TRBD2 is a possible D gene (5 bases). CDR1 MNHEY and CDR2 SVGEGT come from the germline V gene. Trimming stripped 5 bases from V and 7 bases from J, with 23 bases between. The CDR3 has 16 residues. The CDR3 DNA follows: TGTGCCAGCAGTCCGAGACGGGGAAGGTTCCGAGCGACCCAGTACTTC. Its translation is CASSPRRGRFRATQYF.

The chain carries TRBV28 and TRBJ2-5; D gene ambiguous. Germline V lookup: CDR1 MDHEN, CDR2 SYDVKM. The V gene lost 4 bases and the J gene lost 5 bases, with 8 bases spanning the gap. This CDR3 is built from 12 residues. This CDR3 reads CASSSTMETQYF. Here the CDR3 DNA reads TGTGCCAGCAGTTCCACTATGGAGACCCAGTACTTC.

Comment on this clonotype: At one boundary the junction diverges from the germline segment, which might be a read error. This sequence joins TRBV4-1 and TRBJ2-2, with 10 bases identical to TRBD2. This CDR3 region has 16 residues. Germline CDR1 reads MGHRA; CDR2 reads YSYEKL. In DNA, the CDR3 is TGCGCCAGCAGCCAACAGCGGGGGGGGCTTACCGTGGAGCTGTTTTTT. The encoded protein is CASSQQRGGLTVELFF.

The chain combines TRBV11-1 with TRBJ2-1, with D possibly being TRBD1 (6 bases). The CDR3 covers 14 residues. CDR1 is SGHAT, CDR2 FQDESV, per germline (reference sequence). V was shortened by 11 bases and J by 8 bases, with 22 bases between the two germline ends. The CDR3 loop reads CAGNFIGRQDEQFF. The CDR3 DNA follows: TGTGCCGGCAACTTCATCGGAAGACAGGATGAGCAGTTCTTC.

Note on this clonotype: Likely a read error: the CDR3 ends without its conserved phenylalanine or tryptophan. V is TRBV6-5 and J is TRBJ1-1, with a weak D call TRBD1 (5 bases). Germline CDR1 reads MNHEY; CDR2 reads SVGAGI. The CDR3 is made up of 15 amino acids. In DNA, the CDR3 is TGTGCCAGCAATCCCTGGCAAGGGACGAACGCTGAAGCTTTCCTT. Amino acids: CASNPWQGTNAEAFL.